This TCR beta chain was sequenced in a study of T cells in Graves' hyperthyroidism and ophthalmopathy. RNA transcripts yielded amplified TCR beta CDR3 regions. The primer set for the first-round RT-PCR of the TCR CDR3 was HTBI. TCRdb analysed the multiplex PCR reads with MiXCR anew, one entry per CDR3 protein. The sample has 250,000 or so distinct CDR3 sequences, 15% seen once. For the diagnoses, clinical symptoms, serum thyroxine and TRAb, thyroid ultrasound and orbital computed tomography were used. CDR3 length: 14 residues. Germline lookup yields CDR1 MGHDK and CDR2 SYGVNS. Trimming took 2 bases from V and 7 from J, leaving 11 bases between them. This clonotype was found a few times.

Material for sequencing was blood. The TCR sequence derives from a woman in her 50s with Graves' hyperthyroidism that later progressed to Graves' ophthalmopathy. J is TRBJ1-4 and V is TRBV25-1, with D tentatively TRBD1 (6 bases). CDR3 protein: CASSEPGTSEKLFF. CDR3 nucleotides: TGTGCCAGCAGTGAACCCGGGACATCTGAAAAACTGTTTTTT.